Following are 4 T cell receptor beta chains from one sample sequenced in a study of blood T cell repertoires in COVID-19. Libraries were prepared by immunoSEQ multiplex PCR; TCRdb keeps only in-frame clonotypes and omits some of them. Among 240,000 or so clones listed, approximately 83% were seen once. Sequencing input: peripheral blood. Source of these receptors: a young man who had recovered from COVID-19.

The V and J genes are TRBV7-9 and TRBJ2-7; TRBD1 agrees at 7 bases. V gave up 0 bases and J gave up 2 bases; unmatched junction bases: 1. Germline lookup yields CDR1 SEHNR and CDR2 FQNEAQ (reference sequence). The CDR3 has 14 residues. The CDR3 is CASSLAGQTYEQYV. In DNA, the CDR3 is TGTGCCAGCAGCTTAGCGGGACAGACCTACGAGCAGTACGTC.

The chain recombines TRBV5-1 with TRBJ2-3, with no clear D. With 0 bases removed from V and 4 bases from J, the gap between germline ends came to 9 bases. Germline CDR1 reads SGHRS; CDR2 reads YFSETQ. This CDR3 is built from 14 residues. CDR3 DNA sequence: TGCGCCAGCAGCTTGGATCCTTCCCCAGATACGCAGTATTTT. Translated, it gives CASSLDPSPDTQYF.

This clone was seen a few times. This chain uses TRBV2 with TRBJ1-6; TRBD1 aligns across 9 bases. This CDR3 is 13 amino acids long. The V segment lost 9 bases and the J segment 9 bases; nucleotides outside the gene matches: 6. Germline loops: CDR1 SNHLY, CDR2 FYNNEI. The CDR3 bases are TGTGCCAGTTTAGACAGGGGGAGTTCACCCCTCCACTTT. Translated: CASLDRGSSPLHF.

The rearrangement uses TRBV28 and TRBJ1-2; 7 nucleotides align to TRBD1. Germline values: CDR1 MDHEN, CDR2 SYDVKM. The CDR3 is made up of 16 amino acids. The J segment lost 2 bases and the V segment lost 6 bases, leaving 12 bases of the junction unmatched. The CDR3 DNA reads as TGTGCCAGCAGCCCTATCGGACAGGAAGAAAACTATGGCTACACCTTC. This codes for CASSPIGQEENYGYTF.